The rows below give T cell receptor beta chains drawn from one sample of a study of T cell responses to AZD1222 COVID-19 vaccine. The repertoire was sequenced with immunoSEQ multiplex PCR; TCRdb's copy has only in-frame clones and lacks some. The repertoire holds more than 120,000 clones, with roughly 92% as singletons. The specimen was peripheral blood, collected 28 days after the second AZD1222 dose. Receptors were obtained from an adult who received the AZD1222 COVID-19 vaccine. The CDR3 runs from the conserved cysteine through the conserved F or W. Each record gives: V gene, clone size, J gene, D gene, CDR3 protein, CDR3 DNA. The D gene is left open where the match is weak. Size is stated for part of the rows, as once, few or many counts, or as a class when the clone is expanded.

TRBV3-1/TRBV3-2,-,TRBJ2-5,-,CASSPASRETQYF,TGTGCCAGCTCCCCGGCGAGCCGGGAGACCCAGTACTTC
TRBV19,-,TRBJ1-2,-,CASTKGRFYGYTF,TGTGCCAGTACCAAGGGCCGGTTCTATGGCTACACCTTC
TRBV7-9,-,TRBJ1-3,-,CASSLGRTDGNTIYF,TGTGCCAGCAGCTTGGGGAGAACAGATGGAAACACCATATATTTT
TRBV6-5,-,TRBJ1-4,-,CASSYSGGSGEKLFF,TGTGCCAGCAGTTACTCAGGAGGTAGCGGTGAAAAACTGTTTTTT
TRBV6-5,-,TRBJ2-7,-,CASSYSTTGAYEQYF,TGTGCCAGCAGTTACTCGACAACGGGCGCCTACGAGCAGTACTTC
TRBV7-2,medium-sized,TRBJ1-1,-,CASSSMEQSPEAFF,TGTGCCAGCAGCTCCATGGAACAGAGTCCTGAAGCTTTCTTT
TRBV18,-,TRBJ1-2,TRBD1,CASSRTGSTHGYTF,TGTGCCAGCTCCAGGACAGGGTCCACCCATGGCTACACCTTC
TRBV2,-,TRBJ1-2,-,CASSEENYGYTF,TGTGCCAGCAGTGAAGAGAACTATGGCTACACCTTC
TRBV28,-,TRBJ1-1,TRBD1,CASSTTGTAPQAFF,TGTGCCAGCAGTACTACCGGGACAGCCCCACAAGCTTTCTTT
TRBV28,-,TRBJ1-2,TRBD1,CASSFTGQTVYGYTF,TGTGCCAGCAGTTTCACGGGACAGACGGTCTATGGCTACACCTTC
TRBV19,-,TRBJ1-2,-,CASSTPKGYTF,TGTGCCAGTAGTACCCCGAAGGGCTACACCTTC
TRBV29-1,-,TRBJ1-2,-,CSVVSLYGYTF,TGCAGCGTTGTTAGCCTCTATGGCTACACCTTC
TRBV10-3,few,TRBJ1-2,-,CAISESTRIYGYTF,TGTGCCATCAGTGAGTCGACCAGGATCTATGGCTACACCTTC
TRBV4-2,few,TRBJ1-1,-,CASSQTRWTEAFF,TGTGCCAGCAGCCAAACAAGGTGGACTGAAGCTTTCTTT
TRBV12-3/TRBV12-4,-,TRBJ1-1,-,CATTKLNTEAFF,TGTGCCACCACTAAGCTGAACACTGAAGCTTTCTTT
TRBV7-9,-,TRBJ1-2,-,CASSSTGNGYTF,TGTGCCAGCAGCTCCACGGGGAATGGCTACACCTTC
TRBV2,-,TRBJ1-6,TRBD1,CASSRRQGERNSPLHF,TGTGCCAGCAGTAGGAGACAGGGAGAAAGGAATTCACCCCTCCACTTT
TRBV24-1,-,TRBJ2-1,-,CATSGSTNEQFF,TGTGCCACCTCAGGGTCCACCAATGAGCAGTTCTTC
TRBV2,-,TRBJ2-2,TRBD2,CASSAVLAGVGELFF,TGTGCCAGCAGTGCAGTTCTAGCGGGAGTTGGGGAGCTGTTTTTT
TRBV2,-,TRBJ2-2,TRBD1,CASSKQGPGELFF,TGTGCCAGCAGTAAACAGGGGCCCGGGGAGCTGTTTTTT
TRBV5-1,-,TRBJ1-1,TRBD1,CASSQPTGEAFF,TGCGCCAGCAGCCAACCGACAGGGGAAGCTTTCTTT
TRBV5-4,-,TRBJ1-5,TRBD1,CASSRGTGSNQPQHF,TGTGCCAGCAGCCGGGGGACAGGGAGCAATCAGCCCCAGCATTTT
TRBV3-1/TRBV3-2,-,TRBJ1-5,TRBD1,CASSLGQALYSNQPQHF,TGTGCCAGCAGTCTTGGACAGGCTCTTTATAGCAATCAGCCCCAGCATTTT
TRBV27,-,TRBJ1-1,-,CASSLEANTEAFF,TGTGCCAGCAGTTTAGAGGCAAACACTGAAGCTTTCTTT
TRBV5-4,-,TRBJ2-3,-,CASTSGGASRTDTQYF,TGTGCCAGCACCTCGGGTGGGGCTAGTCGAACAGATACGCAGTATTTT
TRBV5-1,few,TRBJ1-1,-,CASSMGELNTEAFF,TGCGCCAGCAGCATGGGAGAACTGAACACTGAAGCTTTCTTT
TRBV6-2/TRBV6-3,-,TRBJ1-5,-,CASSYGGDLQPQHF,TGTGCCAGCAGTTACGGGGGGGACCTGCAGCCCCAGCATTTT
TRBV15,once,TRBJ2-1,TRBD1,CATSSGTANEQFF,TGTGCCACCAGCAGTGGGACAGCCAATGAGCAGTTCTTC
TRBV3-1/TRBV3-2,-,TRBJ2-1,-,CASSQQTNSYNEQFF,TGTGCCAGCAGCCAACAGACAAACTCCTACAATGAGCAGTTCTTC